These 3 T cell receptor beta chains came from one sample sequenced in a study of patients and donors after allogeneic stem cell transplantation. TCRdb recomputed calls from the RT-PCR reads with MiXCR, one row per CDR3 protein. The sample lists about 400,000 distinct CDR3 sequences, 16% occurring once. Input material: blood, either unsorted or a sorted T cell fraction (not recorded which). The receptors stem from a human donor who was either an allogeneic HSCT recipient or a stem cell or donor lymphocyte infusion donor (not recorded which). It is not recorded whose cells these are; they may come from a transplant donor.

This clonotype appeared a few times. The CDR3 sequence is CSARDTAGIQETQYF. The DNA for the CDR3 is TGCAGTGCTAGAGATACCGCAGGGATCCAAGAGACCCAGTACTTC. The chain couples TRBV20-1 to TRBJ2-5; perhaps TRBD1 as D (5 bases). The CDR3 is made up of 15 amino acids. V lost 0 bases and J lost 1, with 12 bases in between. Germline values: CDR1 DFQATT, CDR2 SNEGSKA (reference sequence).

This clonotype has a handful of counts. The CDR3 here is CASSALLLAGGYNTGELFF. The CDR3 DNA is TGTGCCAGCAGTGCCCTTCTACTAGCGGGGGGCTATAACACCGGGGAGCTGTTTTTT. The V call is TRBV12-3 or TRBV12-4, the J call TRBJ2-2; 12 nucleotides match TRBD2. The CDR3 runs to 19 residues. V lost 5 bases, J lost 2 bases, and 12 bases stayed unmatched.

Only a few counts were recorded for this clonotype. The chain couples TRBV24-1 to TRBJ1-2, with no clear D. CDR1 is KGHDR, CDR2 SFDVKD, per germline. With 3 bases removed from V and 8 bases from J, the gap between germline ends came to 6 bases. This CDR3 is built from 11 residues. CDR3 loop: CATSDLLGYTF. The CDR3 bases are TGTGCCACCAGTGATCTGCTGGGCTACACCTTC.